The next 9 T cell receptor beta chains were all read from a single sample in a study of T cells after yellow fever vaccination. In TCRdb, the 5' RACE reads were re-called with MiXCR into one record per CDR3 protein. The sample lists roughly 99,000 distinct CDR3 sequences; 4.5% to 6% were seen once. The material sequenced was CD8+ T cells sorted from PBMCs, taken 10 days after the yellow fever booster vaccination. All receptors come from a man younger than 35 who received the YFV17D yellow fever vaccine.

The rearrangement links TRBV6-2 or TRBV6-3 to TRBJ2-1; TRBD1 agrees at 9 bases. This CDR3 spans 14 amino acids. CDR1 MNHEY and CDR2 SVGEGT come from the germline V gene. Trimming removed 5 bases from V and 4 bases from J; junction bases left unmatched: 3. CDR3 sequence reads: CASSGGTGYNEQFF. The CDR3 nucleotides read TGTGCCAGCAGTGGTGGGACAGGGTACAATGAGCAGTTCTTC.

This clonotype was seen a few times. The J gene is TRBJ1-5, the V gene TRBV12-3 or TRBV12-4, with TRBD1 as a possible D gene (6 bases). The CDR3 extends over 16 amino acids. The V end was cut by 4 bases, the J end by 5 bases, with 18 bases between. CDR3 DNA: TGTGCCAGCAGTTCACTCCTCGGGGGGGCCCATCAGCCCCAGCATTTT. Its translation: CASSSLLGGAHQPQHF.

The gene calls are TRBV3-1 and TRBJ2-5; tentatively, D is TRBD1 (6 bases). CDR3 size: 15 residues. Germline CDR1 reads LGHDT; CDR2 reads YNNKEL (reference sequence). With 3 bases removed from V and 1 base from J, the gap between germline ends came to 12 bases. The CDR3 loop reads CASSQPGQLQETQYF. The CDR3 coding sequence is TGTGCCAGCAGCCAGCCGGGACAACTCCAAGAGACCCAGTACTTC.

This CDR3 reads CASSLRTGEREQYF. CDR3 nucleotides: TGCGCCAGCAGCCTCCGGACCGGAGAGAGGGAGCAGTACTTC. The chain employs TRBV5-1 and TRBJ2-7; D remains unclear. V lost 4 bases and J lost 7, with 18 bases in between. This CDR3 region has 14 residues. CDR1 and CDR2 (germline): SGHRS, YFSETQ.

The chain recombines TRBV7-6 with TRBJ2-7; D call uncertain. Germline V gives CDR1 SGHVS, CDR2 FNYEAQ. V was trimmed by 2 bases and J by 0 bases, leaving 8 bases between them. The CDR3 consists of 14 residues. The CDR3 region has the DNA TGTGCCAGCAGCTTATCGGGCACCTCCTACGAGCAGTACTTC. Residues: CASSLSGTSYEQYF.

This clonotype has a handful of counts. This chain connects TRBV4-3 to TRBJ2-1; 10 positions agree with TRBD2. The junction had 5 bases not matched to a gene; V was cut back by 0 bases and J by 6 bases. Germline values: CDR1 LGHNA, CDR2 YSLEER. The CDR3 consists of 16 residues. The CDR3 DNA sequence: TGCGCCAGCAGCCAAGATTGGGCTAGCGGGGGCAATGAGCAGTTCTTC. The encoded protein is CASSQDWASGGNEQFF.

The chain recombines TRBV12-3 or TRBV12-4 with TRBJ2-2; maybe TRBD2 (6 bases). V was pared by 7 bases and J by 7 bases, with 13 bases between. This CDR3 spans 13 amino acids. DNA of the CDR3: TGTGCCAGCACCCTTGGGGGGTACGGGGAGCTGTTTTTT. It is translated as CASTLGGYGELFF.

This clonotype has only a few counts. V gene TRBV7-4 combines with J gene TRBJ2-7, with D uncertain. The V gene lost 1 base and the J gene lost 8 bases, with 15 bases spanning the gap. The CDR3 is 14 amino acids. Germline CDR1 SGHVT, CDR2 SQSDAQ. This CDR3 reads CASSLGPQVGKQYV. The DNA for the CDR3 is TGTGCCAGCAGCTTAGGGCCGCAGGTCGGTAAGCAGTACGTC.

This clonotype was counted at least ten times. CDR3 loop: CATGGQNLNYNEQFF. CDR3 coding DNA: TGTGCCACGGGGGGACAGAACTTAAACTACAATGAGCAGTTCTTC. J is TRBJ2-1 and V is TRBV7-8, with D tentatively TRBD1 or TRBD2 (7 bases each). Germline V lookup: CDR1 SGHVS, CDR2 FQNEAQ. This CDR3 contains 15 residues. V was cut by 10 bases and J by 3 bases, with 19 bases left in between.